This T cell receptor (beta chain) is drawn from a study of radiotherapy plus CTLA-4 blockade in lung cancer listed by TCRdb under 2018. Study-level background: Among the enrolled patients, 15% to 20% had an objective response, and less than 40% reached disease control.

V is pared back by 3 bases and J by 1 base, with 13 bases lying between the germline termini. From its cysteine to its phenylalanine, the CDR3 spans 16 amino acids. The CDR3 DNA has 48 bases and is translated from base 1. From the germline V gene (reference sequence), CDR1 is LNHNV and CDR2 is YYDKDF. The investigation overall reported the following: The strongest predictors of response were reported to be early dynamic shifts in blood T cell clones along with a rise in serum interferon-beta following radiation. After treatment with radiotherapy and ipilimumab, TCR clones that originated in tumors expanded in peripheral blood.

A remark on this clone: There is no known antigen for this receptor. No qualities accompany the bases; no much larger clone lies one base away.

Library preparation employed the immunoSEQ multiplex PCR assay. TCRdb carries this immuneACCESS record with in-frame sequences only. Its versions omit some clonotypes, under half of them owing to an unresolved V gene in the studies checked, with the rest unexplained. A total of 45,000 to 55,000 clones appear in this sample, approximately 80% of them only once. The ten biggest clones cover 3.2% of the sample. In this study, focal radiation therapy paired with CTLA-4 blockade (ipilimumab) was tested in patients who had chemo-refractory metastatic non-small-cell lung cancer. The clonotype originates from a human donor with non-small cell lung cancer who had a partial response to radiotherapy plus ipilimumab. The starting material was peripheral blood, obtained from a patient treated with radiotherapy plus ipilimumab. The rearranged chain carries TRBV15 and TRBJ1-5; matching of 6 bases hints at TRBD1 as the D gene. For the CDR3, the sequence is CATSSLGGVSNQPQHF. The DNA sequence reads TGTGCCACCAGCAGTCTAGGGGGTGTGAGCAATCAGCCCCAGCATTTT.